Below are 26 T cell receptor beta chains sequenced from a single sample in a study of blood T cell repertoires in COVID-19. TCRdb keeps only in-frame clones here, not all; method: immunoSEQ multiplex PCR. This sample has 200,000 to 250,000 clones; 81% occur once, and the top ten carry nearly 9.5%. Input material: PBMCs or T cells enriched from blood (not recorded which). The receptors come from a man between 35 and 55 years old who had recovered from COVID-19.

V gene TRBV5-1 combines with J gene TRBJ2-5; 10 bases are a match to TRBD2. The V gene's germline CDR1 is SGHRS and CDR2 YFSETQ. With V trimmed by 1 base and J by 5 bases, 8 bases remained unmatched. The CDR3 contains 16 residues. The CDR3, as DNA: TGCGCCAGCAGCTTGTATCTAGCGGGAGTGGGGGAGACCCAGTACTTC. Protein sequence: CASSLYLAGVGETQYF.

The chain carries TRBV27 and TRBJ1-2; D is possibly TRBD1 (6 bases). The germline CDR1 and CDR2 sequences are MNHEY and SMNVEV (reference sequence). The CDR3 is 14 amino acids. Trimming took off 5 bases at V and 3 bases at J, with 13 bases between the two ends. CDR3 in amino acids: CASSTIAGDYGYTF. The CDR3 bases are TGTGCCAGCAGTACTATCGCAGGGGACTATGGCTACACCTTC.

The genes are TRBV4-1 and TRBJ2-1, with 7 bases that match TRBD1. Losses at the gene ends were 7 bases for V and 15 bases for J; bases not matched to a gene: 15. CDR3 length: 13 amino acids. From germline, CDR1 is MGHRA and CDR2 YSYEKL. The DNA of the CDR3 is TGCGCCAGCACCGGTCGGACAGGCCAAGGTTGGTTCTTC. This codes for CASTGRTGQGWFF.

On this clone: Other DNA sequences in this sample translate to the same CDR3. This chain connects TRBV5-1 to TRBJ2-3, with 9 positions matching TRBD2. This CDR3 has 16 residues. CDR1 and CDR2 (germline): SGHRS, YFSETQ. With V trimmed by 0 bases and J by 3 bases, 5 bases remained unmatched. CDR3 region: CASSLATSGSTDTQYF. The CDR3 coding sequence is TGCGCCAGCAGCTTGGCGACTAGCGGATCTACAGATACGCAGTATTTT.

This clone was counted only a few times. The chain carries TRBV6-5 and TRBJ2-5; 8 bases line up with TRBD2. Per germline, CDR1 MNHEY and CDR2 SVGAGI. The CDR3 runs to 13 residues. The trim removed 10 bases at V and 4 bases at J, leaving 8 bases unmatched. The CDR3 DNA sequence: TGTGCCACCACAGCGGGAGTTGTAGAGACCCAGTACTTC. Its translation is CATTAGVVETQYF.

J is TRBJ1-4 and V is TRBV7-9; D is unclear. The CDR3 is 15 amino acids. V lost 3 bases, J lost 8 bases, and 16 bases lay in between. Germline values: CDR1 SEHNR, CDR2 FQNEAQ (reference sequence). Written as DNA, the CDR3 is TGTGCCAGCAGCTTGGAGATAGGCCCTATAGAAAAACTGTTTTTT. Translation: CASSLEIGPIEKLFF. Complete variable domain (other parts from reference TRBV7-9 and TRBJ1-4): DTGVSQNPRHKITKRGQNVTFRCDPISEHNRLYWYRQTLGQGPEFLTYFQNEAQLEKSRLLSDRFSAERPKGSFSTLEIQRTEQGDSAMYLCASSLEIGPIEKLFFGSGTQLSVL.

The V gene is TRBV27, the J gene TRBJ2-1, with D possibly matching TRBD2 (5 bases). V was trimmed by 6 bases and J by 1 base, leaving 13 bases between them. Per the germline V gene, CDR1 is MNHEY and CDR2 is SMNVEV (reference sequence). This CDR3 is built from 15 residues. This chain's CDR3 is CASSPRSGSYNEQFF. The CDR3 nucleotides are TGTGCCAGCAGCCCCAGGAGCGGATCCTACAATGAGCAGTTCTTC.

The sample holds a few counts of this clone. V gene TRBV30 combines with J gene TRBJ1-3; D perhaps matches TRBD1 (5 bases). The CDR3 has 12 residues. Trimming left V 7 bases short and J 3 bases short, with 10 bases between. Germline V gene lookup returns CDR1 GTSNPN and CDR2 SVGIG (reference sequence). CDR3 coding DNA: TGTGCCTACGGGAGGGGTGGAAACACCATATATTTT. It specifies CAYGRGGNTIYF.

The genes are TRBV5-4 and TRBJ1-2; D is undetermined. Germline V gives CDR1 SGHNT, CDR2 YYREEE (reference sequence). The CDR3 has 14 amino acids. V shed 0 bases and J shed 7 bases, with 13 bases lying between them. This chain's CDR3 is CASSLGLPGPGYTF. DNA for the CDR3: TGTGCCAGCAGCTTGGGGTTGCCGGGTCCTGGCTACACCTTC.

The rearrangement links TRBV18 to TRBJ2-3; 11 nucleotides match TRBD2. The CDR3 loop spans 18 amino acids. The V segment lost 2 bases and the J segment 4 bases; nucleotides outside the gene matches: 11. Germline-derived CDR1 and CDR2 are KGHSH and LQKENI. The DNA for the CDR3 is TGTGCCAGCTCACCAAGGTCCCTTAGCGGGGGGGCCCCAGATACGCAGTATTTT. Translated: CASSPRSLSGGAPDTQYF.

The chain combines TRBV2 with TRBJ1-2, with 7 bases lining up with TRBD1. CDR1 SNHLY and CDR2 FYNNEI come from the germline V gene. Trimming removed 6 bases from V and 3 bases from J; junction bases left unmatched: 7. This CDR3 is 14 amino acids long. The DNA of the CDR3 is TGTGCCAGCAGGGCGGGACAGCTTTACTATGGCTACACCTTC. Its translation: CASRAGQLYYGYTF.

The rearrangement joins TRBV6-4 to TRBJ1-2; 7 positions match TRBD1. V gave up 5 bases and J gave up 2 bases; unmatched junction bases: 8. The length of the CDR3 is 15 residues. CDR1 is MRHNA and CDR2 is SNTAGT in the germline V gene. CDR3 sequence reads: CASSKQTGLNYGYTF. DNA of the CDR3: TGTGCCAGCAGTAAACAGACAGGGTTGAACTATGGCTACACCTTC.

The chain employs TRBV12-5 and TRBJ2-1; TRBD2 matches 15 bases. From germline, CDR1 is LGHNT and CDR2 FRNRAP. Trimming took 0 bases from V and 5 from J; bases not matched to a gene: 14. The CDR3 extends over 21 amino acids. CDR3 DNA: TGTGCTAGTGGTTTGGTTTATCTGGGACTAGCGGGGGGTTACCTAAACAATGAGCAGTTCTTC. Protein sequence: CASGLVYLGLAGGYLNNEQFF.

The chain is built from TRBV5-1 and TRBJ1-1; 7 bases align to TRBD1. There are 14 residues in the CDR3. The germline CDR1 and CDR2 sequences are SGHRS and YFSETQ. With 2 bases clipped from V and 1 base from J, the junction kept 2 bases outside the gene matches. The CDR3 nucleotides read TGCGCCAGCAGCTTCACAGGGGAGAACACTGAAGCTTTCTTT. It specifies CASSFTGENTEAFF.

This clone turned up a few times. The V and J genes are TRBV5-1 and TRBJ2-7; no firm D call. Germline V gene data show CDR1 as SGHRS and CDR2 as YFSETQ. V lost 0 bases, J lost 0 bases, and 4 bases lay in between. This CDR3 has 13 residues. The CDR3 DNA sequence: TGCGCCAGCAGCTTGGACATCTCCTACGAGCAGTACTTC. It specifies CASSLDISYEQYF.

The chain combines TRBV30 with TRBJ1-1, with 7 bases aligning to TRBD1. The germline V gene has CDR1 GTSNPN and CDR2 SVGIG (reference sequence). The CDR3 loop spans 17 amino acids. With V trimmed by 3 bases and J by 1 base, 14 bases remained unmatched. The CDR3 loop reads CAWSRRQGSGGNTEAFF. The CDR3 DNA is TGTGCCTGGAGCCGCCGACAGGGCAGTGGGGGGAACACTGAAGCTTTCTTT.

Only one count was recorded for this clone. This chain joins TRBV6-1 and TRBJ1-1; D gene unclear. V dropped 2 bases and J dropped 4 bases, with 14 bases sitting between them. The CDR3 runs to 15 residues. Per the germline V gene, CDR1 is MNHNS and CDR2 is SASEGT. DNA for the CDR3: TGTGCCAGCAGTGAACGAAGAGACACCGGCACTGAAGCTTTCTTT. Translating it yields CASSERRDTGTEAFF.

Only a few counts were recorded for this clone. The rearrangement uses TRBV28 and TRBJ2-5, with TRBD1 as a possible D gene (6 bases). The CDR3 length is 14 residues. The ends were cut back, 2 bases at V and 3 bases at J, with 10 bases in the middle. Germline values: CDR1 MDHEN, CDR2 SYDVKM. CDR3 amino acids: CASSLIGGKETQYF. CDR3 nucleotide sequence: TGTGCCAGCAGTTTAATAGGGGGAAAAGAGACCCAGTACTTC.

J is TRBJ1-1 and V is TRBV28; D unresolved. The germline CDR1 and CDR2 sequences are MDHEN and SYDVKM. V was pared by 4 bases and J by 1 base, with 16 bases between. The CDR3 covers 16 residues. The CDR3 bases are TGTGCCAGCAGTTCGGCCCCAGGAGCGGGGAACACTGAAGCTTTCTTT. Amino acid sequence: CASSSAPGAGNTEAFF.

The chain couples TRBV9 to TRBJ2-3, with TRBD1 identical over 8 bases. The CDR3 is 14 residues long. The V segment lost 5 bases and the J segment 4 bases; nucleotides outside the gene matches: 6. Germline loops: CDR1 SGDLS, CDR2 YYNGEE. The DNA of the CDR3 is TGTGCCAGCAGTGGGACAGGATGGGCAGATACGCAGTATTTT. It yields the protein CASSGTGWADTQYF.

The chain has TRBV20-1 and TRBJ1-2; no clear D. Looked up from germline, CDR1 is DFQATT and CDR2 is SNEGSKA (reference sequence). V shed 6 bases and J shed 5 bases, with 4 bases lying between them. The CDR3 extends over 9 amino acids. CDR3 sequence: CSAQYGYTF. In DNA, the CDR3 is TGCAGTGCCCAATATGGCTACACCTTC.

This clone has only a few counts. V usage is TRBV3-1 (or the pseudogene TRBV3-2) and J usage is TRBJ1-5; D is perhaps TRBD1 (6 bases). The V gene's germline CDR1 is LGHDT and CDR2 YNNKEL (reference sequence). Trimming shortened V by 3 bases and J by 1 base, and 22 bases separated the two germline ends. This CDR3 comprises 19 residues. The CDR3 region is CASSQRSGTTSRSNQPQHF. The CDR3, as DNA: TGTGCCAGCAGCCAGCGCTCCGGGACAACAAGTAGGAGCAATCAGCCCCAGCATTTT.

The rearrangement links TRBV5-4 to TRBJ2-5, with D maybe TRBD2 (6 bases). Germline CDR1 SGHNT, CDR2 YYREEE (reference sequence). The CDR3 is 16 residues long. V lost 9 bases and J lost 5, with 26 bases in between. The CDR3 is CATITFGGETPETQYF. The DNA for the CDR3 is TGTGCCACAATTACCTTCGGGGGAGAAACCCCCGAGACCCAGTACTTC.

This rearrangement joins TRBV7-3 to TRBJ1-1, with 7 bases aligning to TRBD1. This CDR3 is 14 amino acids long. Germline CDR1 SGHTA, CDR2 FQGTGA. Losses at the gene ends were 5 bases for V and 10 bases for J; bases not matched to a gene: 13. The CDR3 loop reads CASSPQADRVGAFF. Here the CDR3 DNA reads TGTGCCAGCAGCCCACAAGCCGACAGGGTCGGAGCTTTCTTT.

This clone was seen once. DNA for the CDR3: TGCGCCAGCAGTGGCGCCTCGACCTACGAGCAGTACTTC. As protein: CASSGASTYEQYF. This sequence joins TRBV10-1 and TRBJ2-7; D call uncertain. V lost 4 bases, J lost 2 bases, and 9 bases lay in between. The germline V gene has CDR1 WNHNN and CDR2 SYGVQD (reference sequence). This CDR3 is built from 13 residues.

The rearrangement links TRBV3-1 (or the pseudogene TRBV3-2) to TRBJ2-5; D is possibly TRBD1 (5 bases). Per the germline V gene, CDR1 is LGHDT and CDR2 is YNNKEL (reference sequence). This CDR3 comprises 15 residues. Deletions cut 4 bases from V and 2 bases from J, with 14 bases between. CDR3 sequence reads: CASSLWMSGQETQYF. DNA for the CDR3: TGTGCCAGCAGCCTCTGGATGTCAGGGCAAGAGACCCAGTACTTC.